This T cell receptor beta chain appears in the sequencing data of a study of T cells in Graves' hyperthyroidism and ophthalmopathy. In the study overall: Peripheral blood specimens were obtained at initial diagnosis, prior to any treatment. Study-level findings and limits: Most clonotypes that expanded in the thyroid above 0.001 also showed up in blood. Ophthalmopathy prediction by the model preceded onset by a median about 6.8 months. A model of 13 V-J pairs discriminated ophthalmopathy from stable hyperthyroidism.

This clonotype has just a few counts. Its antigen is as yet unknown. The CDR3 totals 13 residues. CDR1 ENHRY and CDR2 SYGVKD come from the germline V gene. V lost 7 bases and J 0 bases, leaving 10 bases between the germline ends. RNA transcripts were the template for amplifying TCR beta CDR3 regions. Carried out on the TCR CDR3, a first-round RT-PCR used the HTBI primer set. TCRdb re-called the multiplex PCR reads through MiXCR, storing one row per CDR3 protein. This sample has about 400,000 distinct CDR3 sequences, with around 15% found just once. The genes are TRBV10-3 and TRBJ2-7, with TRBD2 as a possible D gene (5 bases). The TCR comes from a man in his fifties with Graves' ophthalmopathy. Sequenced input: blood. The CDR3 nucleotides read TGTGCCATCAAAGGCGGGCCCTCCTACGAGCAGTACTTC. This sequence encodes CAIKGGPSYEQYF.